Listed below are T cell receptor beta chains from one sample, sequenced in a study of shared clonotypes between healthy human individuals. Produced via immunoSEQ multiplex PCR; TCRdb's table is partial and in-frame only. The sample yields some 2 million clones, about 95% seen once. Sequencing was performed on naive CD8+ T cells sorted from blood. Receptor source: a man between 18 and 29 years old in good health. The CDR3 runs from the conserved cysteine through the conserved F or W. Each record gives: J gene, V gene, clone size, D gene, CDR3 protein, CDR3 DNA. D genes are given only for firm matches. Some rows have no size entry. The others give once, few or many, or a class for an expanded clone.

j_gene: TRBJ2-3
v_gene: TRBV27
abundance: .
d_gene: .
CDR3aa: CASSLSSSRVTQYF
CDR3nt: TGTGCCAGCAGTTTATCATCCTCCCGGGTGACGCAGTATTTT

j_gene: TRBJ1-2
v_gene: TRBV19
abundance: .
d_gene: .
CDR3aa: CASSPAEGPYGYTF
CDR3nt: TGTGCCAGTAGTCCGGCAGAAGGACCCTATGGCTACACCTTC

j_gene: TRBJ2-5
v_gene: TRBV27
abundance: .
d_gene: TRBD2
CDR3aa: CASRGLAGVETQYF
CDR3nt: TGTGCCAGCAGGGGACTAGCGGGAGTTGAGACCCAGTACTTC

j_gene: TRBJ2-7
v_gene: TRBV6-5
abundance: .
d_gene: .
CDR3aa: CASVEQDRSYEQYF
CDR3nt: TGTGCCAGCGTTGAACAGGACAGATCCTACGAGCAGTACTTC

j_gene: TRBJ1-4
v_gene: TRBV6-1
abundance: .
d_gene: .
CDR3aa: CASSEHPGAGIIPTNEKLFF
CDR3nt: TGTGCCAGCAGTGAACATCCTGGGGCAGGCATAATCCCAACTAATGAAAAACTGTTTTTT

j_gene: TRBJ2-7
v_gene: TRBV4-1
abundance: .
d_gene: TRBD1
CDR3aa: CASSLEWTGPYEQYF
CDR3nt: TGCGCCAGCAGCCTAGAATGGACAGGACCCTACGAGCAGTACTTC

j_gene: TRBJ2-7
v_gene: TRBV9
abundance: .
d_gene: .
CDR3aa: CASSVVDDSYEQYF
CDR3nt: TGTGCCAGCAGCGTAGTGGACGACTCCTACGAGCAGTACTTC

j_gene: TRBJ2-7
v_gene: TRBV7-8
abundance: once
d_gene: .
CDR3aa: CASSQPLIEQYF
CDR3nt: TGTGCCAGCAGCCAGCCTTTAATAGAGCAGTACTTC

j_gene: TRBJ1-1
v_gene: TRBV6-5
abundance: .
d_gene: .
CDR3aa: CASSLGEGKAFF
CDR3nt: TGTGCCAGCAGCCTTGGGGAGGGGAAGGCTTTCTTT

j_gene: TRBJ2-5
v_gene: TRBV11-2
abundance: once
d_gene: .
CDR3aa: CASSLWQETQYF
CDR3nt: TGTGCCAGCAGCTTATGGCAAGAGACCCAGTACTTC

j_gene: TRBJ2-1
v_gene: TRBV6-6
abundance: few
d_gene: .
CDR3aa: CASGVAENNEQFF
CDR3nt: TGTGCCTCCGGGGTAGCAGAGAACAATGAGCAGTTCTTC

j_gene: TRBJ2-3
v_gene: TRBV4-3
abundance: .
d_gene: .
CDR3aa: CASSQEWTDTQYF
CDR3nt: TGCGCCAGCAGCCAAGAGTGGACAGATACGCAGTATTTT

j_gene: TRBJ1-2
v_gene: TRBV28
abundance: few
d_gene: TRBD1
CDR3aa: CASSLDRTGYGYTF
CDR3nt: TGTGCCAGCAGTTTGGACAGGACTGGCTATGGCTACACCTTC

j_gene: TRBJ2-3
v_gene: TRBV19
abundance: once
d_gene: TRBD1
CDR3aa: CATTGDSSYTDTQYF
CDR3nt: TGTGCCACTACCGGGGACAGTTCCTACACAGATACGCAGTATTTT

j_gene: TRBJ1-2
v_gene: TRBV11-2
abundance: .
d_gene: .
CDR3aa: CASSSGHNYGYTF
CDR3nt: TGTGCCAGCAGCTCCGGACATAACTATGGCTACACCTTC

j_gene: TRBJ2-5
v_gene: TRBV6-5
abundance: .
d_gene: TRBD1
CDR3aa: CASRSDRVEETQYF
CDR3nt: TGTGCCAGCAGGTCGGACAGGGTGGAAGAGACCCAGTACTTC

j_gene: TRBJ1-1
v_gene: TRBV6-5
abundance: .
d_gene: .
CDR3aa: CASSYSSSGSSEAFF
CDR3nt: TGTGCCAGCAGTTACTCGAGCTCCGGCAGCTCTGAAGCTTTCTTT

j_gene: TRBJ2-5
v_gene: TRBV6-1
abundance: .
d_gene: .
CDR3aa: CASSGGDVPGRETQYF
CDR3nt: TGTGCCAGCAGTGGGGGGGACGTCCCCGGGCGGGAGACCCAGTACTTC

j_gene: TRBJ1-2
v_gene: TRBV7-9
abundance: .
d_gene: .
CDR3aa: CASSSDSANYGYTF
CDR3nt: TGTGCCAGCAGCTCGGACAGTGCCAACTATGGCTACACCTTC

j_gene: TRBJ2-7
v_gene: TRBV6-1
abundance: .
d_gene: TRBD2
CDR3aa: CASSATSGGTYEQYF
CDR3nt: TGTGCCAGCAGTGCAACTAGCGGGGGGACGTACGAGCAGTACTTC

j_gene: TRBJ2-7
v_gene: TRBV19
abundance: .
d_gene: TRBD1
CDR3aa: CASSIGTGVYEQYF
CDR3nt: TGTGCCAGTAGTATCGGGACAGGGGTATACGAGCAGTACTTC

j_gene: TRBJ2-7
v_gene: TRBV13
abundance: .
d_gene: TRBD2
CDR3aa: CASSLIAGGYEQYF
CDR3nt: TGTGCCAGCAGCTTAATAGCGGGGGGCTACGAGCAGTACTTC

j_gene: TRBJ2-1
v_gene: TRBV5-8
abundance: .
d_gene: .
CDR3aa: CANLLTNEQFF
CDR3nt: TGTGCCAACTTGCTTACCAATGAGCAGTTCTTC

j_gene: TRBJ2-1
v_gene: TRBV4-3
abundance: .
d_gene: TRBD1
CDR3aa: CASSQGRGNEQFF
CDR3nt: TGCGCCAGCAGCCAAGGCAGGGGGAATGAGCAGTTCTTC

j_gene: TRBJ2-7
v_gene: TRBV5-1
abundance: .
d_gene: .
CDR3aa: CASSFQGGYEQYF
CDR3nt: TGCGCCAGCAGCTTTCAGGGTGGTTACGAGCAGTACTTC